This T cell receptor (beta chain) derives from a study of technical replicates of blood from a few donors. Profiled with immunoSEQ multiplex PCR; TCRdb holds only in-frame clones, not every one. The sample lists about 82,000 clones, roughly 90% occurring once. Trimming left V 4 bases short and J 0 bases short, with 10 bases between. Germline V lookup: CDR1 SGHRS, CDR2 YFSETQ. The CDR3 spans 14 residues. The chain joins TRBV5-1 to TRBJ1-1; no firm D call. Sequenced: T cells isolated from PBMCs. The receptor was isolated from a human donor in good health. The CDR3 spells CASSNQDVNTEAFF. As DNA, the CDR3 is TGCGCCAGCAGCAATCAGGATGTGAACACTGAAGCTTTCTTT. Using reference TRBV5-1 and TRBJ1-1 for the parts outside the CDR3, the full variable domain is KAGVTQTPRYLIKTRGQQVTLSCSPISGHRSVSWYQQTPGQGLQFLFEYFSETQRNKGNFPGRFSGRQFSNSRSEMNVSTLELGDSALYLCASSNQDVNTEAFFGQGTRLTVV.